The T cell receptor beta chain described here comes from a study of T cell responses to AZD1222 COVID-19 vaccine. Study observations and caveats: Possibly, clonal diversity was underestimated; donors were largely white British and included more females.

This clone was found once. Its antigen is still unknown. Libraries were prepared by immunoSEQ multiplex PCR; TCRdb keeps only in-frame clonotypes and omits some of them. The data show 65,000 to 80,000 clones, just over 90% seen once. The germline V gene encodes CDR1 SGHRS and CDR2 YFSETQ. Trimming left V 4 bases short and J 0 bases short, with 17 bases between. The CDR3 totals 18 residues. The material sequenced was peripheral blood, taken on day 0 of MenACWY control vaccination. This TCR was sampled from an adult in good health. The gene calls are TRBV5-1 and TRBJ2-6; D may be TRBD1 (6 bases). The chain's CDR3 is CASSPELMGASGANVLTF. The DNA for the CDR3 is TGCGCCAGCAGCCCGGAACTTATGGGGGCCTCTGGGGCCAACGTCCTGACTTTC.